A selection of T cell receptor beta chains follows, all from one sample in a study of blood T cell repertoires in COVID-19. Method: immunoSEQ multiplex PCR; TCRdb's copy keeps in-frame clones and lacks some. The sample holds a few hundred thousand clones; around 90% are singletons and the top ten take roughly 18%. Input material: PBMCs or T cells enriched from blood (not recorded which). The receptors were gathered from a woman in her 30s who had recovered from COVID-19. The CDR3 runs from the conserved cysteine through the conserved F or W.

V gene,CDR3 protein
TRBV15,CATSRTDYGYTF
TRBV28,CASRTGSGTGSFRELFF
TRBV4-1,CASSQEVGPTEAFF
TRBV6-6,CASSLARAYERYF
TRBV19,CASNPSGAGNTIYF
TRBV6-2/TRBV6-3,CASSYGQGGEKLFF
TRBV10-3,CAISELGSSNYGYTF
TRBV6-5,CASSYDRNQPQHF
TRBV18,CASSPKAGNNEQFF
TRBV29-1,CSVGTGAYYDGYTF
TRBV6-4,CASGGDRTDTQYF
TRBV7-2,CASSFRRNGGELFF
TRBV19,CASSMGAKGVETQYF
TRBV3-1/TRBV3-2,CASSQGWGGYGYTF
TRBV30,CAWSIGGFRYGYTF
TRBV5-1,CASSLGDTNEKLFF
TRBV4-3,CASSQAGRGTDTQYF
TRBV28,CASSDSEGAFF
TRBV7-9,CASSPRTGHQNTEAFF
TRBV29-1,CSVEVLRGGEAFF
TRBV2,CASSQTIAAEQYF
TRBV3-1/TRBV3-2,CASSQGKIRQGKYEQYF
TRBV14,CASSQGGPADTQYF
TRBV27,CASSLRQTGNTIYF
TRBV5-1,CASSSGREQYF
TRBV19,CASRASLLQGARAGQPQHF
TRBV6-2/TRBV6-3,CASSYPSLQGPETQYF
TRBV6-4,CASGSGGYNEQFF
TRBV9,CASSPRQGLTGELFF